These T cell receptor beta chains were read from a single sample in a study of blood T cell repertoires in COVID-19. Sequencing used immunoSEQ multiplex PCR; TCRdb keeps in-frame clones, though not all of them. The table shows about 18,000 clones, with roughly 91% occurring only once. Material: peripheral blood. Receptor source: a human donor in a cohort sampled during active COVID-19. CDR3s include the opening cysteine and the closing phenylalanine or tryptophan. The D gene is left open where the match is weak. Part of the rows lack a size; the others show once, few, many or a class for expanded clones.

cdr3_nt	cdr3_aa	j_call	v_call	clone_size	d_call
TGTGCTAGTGGTCAATTGACCGGGGGCGAGCAGTACTTC	CASGQLTGGEQYF	TRBJ2-7	TRBV12-5	once	-
TGTGCCAGCAGCTCAGGGGGGACAGGGGTTTCACCCCTCCACTTT	CASSSGGTGVSPLHF	TRBJ1-6	TRBV11-3	-	TRBD1
TGTGCCAGCAGCCGACAGGGGTCTGAAGCTTTCTTT	CASSRQGSEAFF	TRBJ1-1	TRBV6-2/TRBV6-3	once	TRBD1
TGTGCCAGCAGCTTAGGTATGGGACAGGGTGACAATGAGCAGTTCTTC	CASSLGMGQGDNEQFF	TRBJ2-1	TRBV11-3	-	TRBD1
TGTGCCAGCAGCTTAGATCTGAGCGGGAGGGAGCAGTTCTTC	CASSLDLSGREQFF	TRBJ2-1	TRBV11-2	-	TRBD2
TGTGCCAGCAGCTTAGGTAGCTCCGGCAACACTGAAGCTTTCTTT	CASSLGSSGNTEAFF	TRBJ1-1	TRBV7-9	-	-
TGTGCCCCATATTCAGGGTTATCCTATGGCTACACCTTC	CAPYSGLSYGYTF	TRBJ1-2	TRBV19	-	-
TGTGCCAGCAGCATTACCGGGACAGGGGCCTACAATGAGCAGTTCTTC	CASSITGTGAYNEQFF	TRBJ2-1	TRBV7-3	-	TRBD1
TGTGCCAGCAGCTTAACGGGGACTAGCGAGTACAATGAGCAGTTCTTC	CASSLTGTSEYNEQFF	TRBJ2-1	TRBV11-2	-	TRBD2
TGTGCCAGCAGTCGTCCTACGGGACAGTTCCCTGAAGCTTTCTTT	CASSRPTGQFPEAFF	TRBJ1-1	TRBV5-4	-	TRBD1
TGTGCCAGCAGCTTAGTCTCTAAAGCCAAAAACATTCAGTACTTC	CASSLVSKAKNIQYF	TRBJ2-4	TRBV7-2	-	-
TGTGCCAGCAGCTTACGGGTAGGCGCAGATACGCAGTATTTT	CASSLRVGADTQYF	TRBJ2-3	TRBV7-2	-	-
TGTGCCAGCAGTAATCCGGGGGTGGCTAATGAAAAACTGTTTTTT	CASSNPGVANEKLFF	TRBJ1-4	TRBV6-5	-	-
TGTGCCAGCAGGGACAGGGGGCTCAACGGGGAGCTGTTTTTT	CASRDRGLNGELFF	TRBJ2-2	TRBV27	-	TRBD1
TGTGCCAGCAGCTCAGCGGGAGCTCATGAGACCCAGTACTTC	CASSSAGAHETQYF	TRBJ2-5	TRBV7-6	-	TRBD2
TGTGCCAGTAGTCCCTCATGGGGACAGGGGGCAAAGAACACTGAAGCTTTCTTT	CASSPSWGQGAKNTEAFF	TRBJ1-1	TRBV19	-	TRBD1
TGTGCCTGGACGGGACTAGCGGGGGGGGAATACAATGAGCAGTTCTTC	CAWTGLAGGEYNEQFF	TRBJ2-1	TRBV30	-	TRBD2
TGTGCCAGCAGCTTAAAGGGTAGCGGGAGAATTGGTGAGCAGTTCTTC	CASSLKGSGRIGEQFF	TRBJ2-1	TRBV11-3	-	TRBD2
TGTGCCAGTAGACCCCGGGGACAGGACCGTAGCACAGATACGCAGTATTTT	CASRPRGQDRSTDTQYF	TRBJ2-3	TRBV19	-	TRBD1
TGTGCCAGCAAGCCTCAGGGGGCCAATTCACCCCTCCACTTT	CASKPQGANSPLHF	TRBJ1-6	TRBV6-4	-	TRBD1
TGTGCCAGCAGTGAAGCGGGCAGGGGGCAGGATGAGCAGTTCTTC	CASSEAGRGQDEQFF	TRBJ2-1	TRBV6-1	once	TRBD1
TGTGCCAGCAGTTGGCAGGGGGGAAGTTTAACTGAAGCTTTCTTT	CASSWQGGSLTEAFF	TRBJ1-1	TRBV6-5	-	TRBD1
TGTGCCAGCAGTGGTCGGACTGCGGGCTCCTACAATGAGCAGTTCTTC	CASSGRTAGSYNEQFF	TRBJ2-1	TRBV27	-	-
TGTGCCAGCAGCCTTAGCGGGGGGAACGAGCAGTACTTC	CASSLSGGNEQYF	TRBJ2-7	TRBV11-3	-	TRBD2
TGTGCCAGCAGTGGGGGGGTCAGGAGCACCGGGGAGCTGTTTTTT	CASSGGVRSTGELFF	TRBJ2-2	TRBV2	-	-
TGCGCCAGCAGCCCGGGCCGGGACAGGGGGGCTGGCTACACCTTC	CASSPGRDRGAGYTF	TRBJ1-2	TRBV5-1	-	TRBD1
TGTGCCAGCAGATCTCTTAGTACCGGGGAGCTGTTTTTT	CASRSLSTGELFF	TRBJ2-2	TRBV11-2	few	-
TGTGCCAGCAGTCGCGACGGGATCGGAGGCTACGAGCAGTACTTC	CASSRDGIGGYEQYF	TRBJ2-7	TRBV27	-	-
TGTGCCAGCAGTAATAGCGGGAGGAGGGAGCAGTTCTTC	CASSNSGRREQFF	TRBJ2-1	TRBV6-4	-	TRBD2
TGTGCCAGCAGCCTCACTAAACAGGGCGGCTATGGCTACACCTTC	CASSLTKQGGYGYTF	TRBJ1-2	TRBV4-2	-	-
TGTGCCTCAAACCTAGCGGGGGACAATGAGCAGTTCTTC	CASNLAGDNEQFF	TRBJ2-1	TRBV27	-	TRBD2
TGTGCCAGCAGAGTTCAGCGGGATGAGCAGTTCTTC	CASRVQRDEQFF	TRBJ2-1	TRBV6-6	-	-
TGTGCCATCAGTGAAGGACAGTCCCCCTACAATGAGCAGTTCTTC	CAISEGQSPYNEQFF	TRBJ2-1	TRBV10-3	-	-
TGTGCCAGCAGTTTTGAGGGGAGGGGCGGGGAGCTGTTTTTT	CASSFEGRGGELFF	TRBJ2-2	TRBV11-2	-	TRBD2
TGTGCCAGCTCAGGGGTAGGCAATCAGCCCCAGCATTTT	CASSGVGNQPQHF	TRBJ1-5	TRBV6-5	once	-
TGTGCTAGTGGTTTTGCGGAGTCCTACGAGCAGTACTTC	CASGFAESYEQYF	TRBJ2-7	TRBV12-5	-	-
TGTGCCAGCAGCCGGGGACAGGGCCGCAATCAGCCCCAGCATTTT	CASSRGQGRNQPQHF	TRBJ1-5	TRBV7-6	-	TRBD1
TGTGCCAGCGTCACAGGGGGAAACACCGGGGAGCTGTTTTTT	CASVTGGNTGELFF	TRBJ2-2	TRBV6-5	-	TRBD1
TGCGCCAGCAGCTTGGCCGGAGGGGCTCAGCCCCAGCATTTT	CASSLAGGAQPQHF	TRBJ1-5	TRBV5-1	-	-
TGTGCCAGCAGGGAGGCCCTCTATGGCTACACCTTC	CASREALYGYTF	TRBJ1-2	TRBV6-5	-	-
TGTGCCAGCAGCCAACCTGGAACCGGGACAGGGTGGTTCGGGGAGCTGTTTTTT	CASSQPGTGTGWFGELFF	TRBJ2-2	TRBV3-1/TRBV3-2	-	TRBD1
TGTGCCAGCACGCCCGGGACTCATACCAACTATGGCTACACCTTC	CASTPGTHTNYGYTF	TRBJ1-2	TRBV6-5	-	-
TGTGCCAGCAGTTACGGAGGGGCCGTTGAAGCTTTCTTT	CASSYGGAVEAFF	TRBJ1-1	TRBV6-2/TRBV6-3	-	-
TGCAGCGTTTCGTCCTCTGGGGCCAACGTCCTGACTTTC	CSVSSSGANVLTF	TRBJ2-6	TRBV29-1	-	-
TGTGCCAGCTCACCAGTTCAAGCCAGGGCGACTGAAGCTTTCTTT	CASSPVQARATEAFF	TRBJ1-1	TRBV18	-	-
TGTGCCAGCAGCGTAGGGGGCACGCGAACTGAAGCTTTCTTT	CASSVGGTRTEAFF	TRBJ1-1	TRBV9	-	-
TGCGCCAGCAGCTTGGGGGACAGGAACAATGAGCAGTTCTTC	CASSLGDRNNEQFF	TRBJ2-1	TRBV5-1	-	TRBD1
TGTGCCAGCAGCTCCGGGTGGAGCTCCTACGAGCAGTACTTC	CASSSGWSSYEQYF	TRBJ2-7	TRBV5-8	-	-
TGTGCCAGCAGCCATCAGTTCCTCTCCTACAATGAGCAGTTCTTC	CASSHQFLSYNEQFF	TRBJ2-1	TRBV3-1/TRBV3-2	-	-
TGTGCCAGCATCCAAGGGGGCCTAGATCGGAACAATGAGCAGTTCTTC	CASIQGGLDRNNEQFF	TRBJ2-1	TRBV2	-	TRBD1
TGTGCCAGCTCAGAACAGGGTAGGGCCAGACAGCCCCAGCATTTT	CASSEQGRARQPQHF	TRBJ1-5	TRBV18	-	-
TGTGCCAGCAGCCAGTCGACAGCGCCCTACGAGCAGTACTTC	CASSQSTAPYEQYF	TRBJ2-7	TRBV4-2	once	-
TGTGCCAGCAGCTTGACAGGGCATGCTGGAAACACCATATATTTT	CASSLTGHAGNTIYF	TRBJ1-3	TRBV7-3	-	TRBD1